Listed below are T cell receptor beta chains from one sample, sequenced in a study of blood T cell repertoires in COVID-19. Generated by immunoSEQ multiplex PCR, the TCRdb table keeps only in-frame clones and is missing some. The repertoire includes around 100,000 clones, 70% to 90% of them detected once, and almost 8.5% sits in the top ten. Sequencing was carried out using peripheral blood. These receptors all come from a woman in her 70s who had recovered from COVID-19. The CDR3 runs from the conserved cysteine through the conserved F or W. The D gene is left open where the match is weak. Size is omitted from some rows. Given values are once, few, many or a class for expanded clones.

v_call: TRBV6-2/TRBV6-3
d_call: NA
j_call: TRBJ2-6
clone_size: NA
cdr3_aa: CASSRMRVFSGANVLTF
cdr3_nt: TGTGCCAGCAGTAGAATGAGGGTATTCTCTGGGGCCAACGTCCTGACTTTC

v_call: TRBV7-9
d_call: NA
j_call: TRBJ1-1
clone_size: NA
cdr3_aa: CASSLLLMNTEAFF
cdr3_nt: TGTGCCAGCAGCCTACTCCTCATGAACACTGAAGCTTTCTTT

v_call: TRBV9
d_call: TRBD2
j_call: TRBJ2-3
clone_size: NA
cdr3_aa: CASSATSGGATDTQYF
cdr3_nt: TGTGCCAGCAGCGCGACTAGCGGGGGGGCCACAGATACGCAGTATTTT

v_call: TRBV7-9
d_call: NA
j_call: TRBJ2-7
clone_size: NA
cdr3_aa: CASSPSSAYEQYF
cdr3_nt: TGTGCCAGCAGCCCTTCTAGCGCCTACGAGCAGTACTTC

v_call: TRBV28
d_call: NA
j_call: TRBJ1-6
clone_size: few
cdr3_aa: CASTLRGGSYNSPLHF
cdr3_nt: TGTGCCAGCACCTTGAGGGGGGGATCCTATAATTCACCCCTCCACTTT

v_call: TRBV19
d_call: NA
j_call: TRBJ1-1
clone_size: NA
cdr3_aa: CASSYAEGTEAFF
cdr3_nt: TGTGCCAGTAGCTACGCGGAAGGCACTGAAGCTTTCTTT

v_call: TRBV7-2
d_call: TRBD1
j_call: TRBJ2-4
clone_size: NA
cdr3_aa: CASNIQGPPDIQYF
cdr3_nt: TGTGCCAGCAATATACAGGGGCCGCCTGACATTCAGTACTTC

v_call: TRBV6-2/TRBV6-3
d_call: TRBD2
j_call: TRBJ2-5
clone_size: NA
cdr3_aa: CASSYLRLAKETQYF
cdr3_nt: TGTGCCAGCAGTTACTTACGACTAGCGAAAGAGACCCAGTACTTC

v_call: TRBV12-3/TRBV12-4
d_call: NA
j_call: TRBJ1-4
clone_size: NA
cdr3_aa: CASGRLGEALFF
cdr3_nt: TGTGCCAGCGGGCGTTTGGGAGAGGCCCTGTTTTTT

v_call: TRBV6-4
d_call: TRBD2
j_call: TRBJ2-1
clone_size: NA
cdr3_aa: CASSLTERAPSLSREGQQFF
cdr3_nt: TGTGCCAGCAGCTTGACGGAAAGGGCTCCGTCTTTATCCCGGGAGGGCCAGCAGTTCTTC

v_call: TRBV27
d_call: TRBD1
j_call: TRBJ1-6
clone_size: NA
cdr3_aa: CASSPQGTTGSPLHF
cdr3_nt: TGTGCCAGCAGCCCACAGGGGACGACTGGTTCACCCCTCCACTTT

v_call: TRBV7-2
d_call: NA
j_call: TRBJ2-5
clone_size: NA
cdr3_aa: CASNRLDQETQYF
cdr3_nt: TGTGCCAGCAACCGACTAGATCAAGAGACCCAGTACTTC

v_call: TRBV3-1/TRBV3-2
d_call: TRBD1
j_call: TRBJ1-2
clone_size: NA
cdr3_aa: CASSQGGQGKDGYTF
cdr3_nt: TGTGCCAGCAGCCAAGGAGGACAGGGGAAGGATGGCTACACCTTC

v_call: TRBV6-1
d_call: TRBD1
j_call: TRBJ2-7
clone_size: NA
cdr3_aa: CASSRTGDSYEQYF
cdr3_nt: TGTGCCAGCAGTAGGACAGGAGACTCCTACGAGCAGTACTTC

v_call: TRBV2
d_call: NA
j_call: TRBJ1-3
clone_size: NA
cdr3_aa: CASSVSEGNTIYF
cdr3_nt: TGTGCCAGCAGTGTCTCGGAGGGAAACACCATATATTTT

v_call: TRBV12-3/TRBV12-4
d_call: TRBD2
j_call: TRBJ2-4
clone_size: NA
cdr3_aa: CASRTREGNIQYF
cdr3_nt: TGTGCCAGCAGAACAAGGGAGGGCAACATTCAGTACTTC

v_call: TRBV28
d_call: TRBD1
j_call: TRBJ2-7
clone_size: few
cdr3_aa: CASRQRDRKQYF
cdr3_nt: TGTGCCAGCAGGCAAAGGGACAGAAAGCAGTACTTC

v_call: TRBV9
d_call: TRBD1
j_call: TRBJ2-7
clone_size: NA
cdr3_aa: CASSIPTGGVYEQYF
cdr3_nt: TGTGCCAGCAGCATCCCGACAGGGGGCGTCTACGAGCAGTACTTC

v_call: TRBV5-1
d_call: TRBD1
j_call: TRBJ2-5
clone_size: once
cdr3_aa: CASSLEQGASETQYF
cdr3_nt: TGCGCCAGCAGCTTGGAACAGGGGGCGTCGGAGACCCAGTACTTC

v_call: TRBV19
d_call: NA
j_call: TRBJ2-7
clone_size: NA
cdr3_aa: CASSNQGPGTNSYEQYF
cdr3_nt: TGTGCCAGTAGTAACCAAGGGCCGGGAACCAACTCCTACGAGCAGTACTTC

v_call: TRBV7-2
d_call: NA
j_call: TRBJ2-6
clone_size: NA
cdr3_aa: CASSANRANVLTF
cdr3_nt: TGTGCCAGCAGCGCGAATAGGGCCAACGTCCTGACTTTC

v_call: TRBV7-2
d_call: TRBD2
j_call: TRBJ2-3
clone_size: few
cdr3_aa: CASSLFSGVSTDTQYF
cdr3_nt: TGTGCCAGCAGCTTATTTAGCGGGGTTAGCACAGATACGCAGTATTTT

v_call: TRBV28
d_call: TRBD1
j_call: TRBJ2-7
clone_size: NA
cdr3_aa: CASSFHRGTGGEQYF
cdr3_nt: TGTGCCAGCAGTTTCCACCGCGGGACAGGGGGCGAGCAGTACTTC

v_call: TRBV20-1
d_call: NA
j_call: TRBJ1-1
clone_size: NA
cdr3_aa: CSASRGNTEAFF
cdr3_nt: TGCAGTGCTAGTCGGGGTAACACTGAAGCTTTCTTT

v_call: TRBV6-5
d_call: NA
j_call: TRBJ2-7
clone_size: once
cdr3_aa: CASSYGGVRYEQYF
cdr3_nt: TGTGCCAGCAGTTACGGAGGGGTCCGTTACGAGCAGTACTTC

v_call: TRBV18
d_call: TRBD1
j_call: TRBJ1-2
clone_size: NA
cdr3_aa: CASSPATGLSDGYTF
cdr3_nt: TGTGCCAGCTCACCCGCGACAGGGCTTTCAGATGGCTACACCTTC

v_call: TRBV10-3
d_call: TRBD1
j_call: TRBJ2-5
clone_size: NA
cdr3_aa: CAIRGQPQETQYF
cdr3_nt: TGTGCCATCCGGGGACAGCCTCAAGAGACCCAGTACTTC

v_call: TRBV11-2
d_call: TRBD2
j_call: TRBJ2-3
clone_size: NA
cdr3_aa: CASSLTGRADTQYF
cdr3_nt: TGTGCCAGCAGCTTGACCGGGAGGGCAGATACGCAGTATTTT

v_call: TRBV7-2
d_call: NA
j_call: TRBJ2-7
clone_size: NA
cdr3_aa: CASSPQGGLPSYEQYF
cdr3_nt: TGTGCCAGCAGCCCCCAAGGAGGTCTTCCTTCCTACGAGCAGTACTTC

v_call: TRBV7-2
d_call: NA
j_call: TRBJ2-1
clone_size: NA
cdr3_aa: CASSLAWRSRDEQFF
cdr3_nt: TGTGCCAGCAGCTTAGCGTGGAGGAGTCGGGATGAGCAGTTCTTC

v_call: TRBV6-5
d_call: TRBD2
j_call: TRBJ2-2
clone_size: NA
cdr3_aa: CASSPSGATGELFF
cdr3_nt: TGTGCCAGCAGTCCGAGCGGGGCCACCGGGGAGCTGTTTTTT

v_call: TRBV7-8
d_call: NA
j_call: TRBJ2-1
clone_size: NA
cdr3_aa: CASSLVPLGGGTYNEQFF
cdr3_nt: TGTGCCAGCAGCTTAGTCCCACTCGGGGGAGGGACATACAATGAGCAGTTCTTC

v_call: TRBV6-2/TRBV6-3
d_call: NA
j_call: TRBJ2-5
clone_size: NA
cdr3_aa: CASSRQGSPETQYF
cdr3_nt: TGTGCCAGCAGCCGCCAAGGGAGCCCAGAGACCCAGTACTTC

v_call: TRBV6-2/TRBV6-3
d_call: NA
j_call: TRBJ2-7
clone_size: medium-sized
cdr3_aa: CASSPQNQAIEQYF
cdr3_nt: TGTGCCAGCAGTCCACAGAACCAGGCAATAGAGCAGTACTTC

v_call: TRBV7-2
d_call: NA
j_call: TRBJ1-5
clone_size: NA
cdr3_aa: CASSPRGVGAQHF
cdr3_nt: TGTGCCAGCAGCCCCCGCGGGGTTGGGGCCCAGCATTTT

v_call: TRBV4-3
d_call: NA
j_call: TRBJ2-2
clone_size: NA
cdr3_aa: CASSQEGLASEAGELFF
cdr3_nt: TGCGCCAGCAGCCAAGAAGGTCTGGCTAGCGAAGCCGGGGAGCTGTTTTTT

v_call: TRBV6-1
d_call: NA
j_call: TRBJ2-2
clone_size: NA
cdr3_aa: CASSERDSRSVYTGELFF
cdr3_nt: TGTGCCAGCAGTGAGCGGGACTCCCGGTCGGTGTACACCGGGGAGCTGTTTTTT

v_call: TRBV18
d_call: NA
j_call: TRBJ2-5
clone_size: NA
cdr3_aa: CASSPRAGSGETQYF
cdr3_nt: TGTGCCAGCTCACCAAGGGCAGGGTCTGGGGAGACCCAGTACTTC

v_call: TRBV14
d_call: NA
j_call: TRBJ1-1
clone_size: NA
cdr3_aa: CASSQGPGTEAFF
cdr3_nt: TGTGCCAGCAGCCAAGGTCCAGGGACTGAAGCTTTCTTT

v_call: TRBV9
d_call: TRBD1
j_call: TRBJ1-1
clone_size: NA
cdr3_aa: CASSAGQGNTEAFF
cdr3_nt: TGTGCCAGCAGCGCCGGACAGGGGAACACTGAAGCTTTCTTT

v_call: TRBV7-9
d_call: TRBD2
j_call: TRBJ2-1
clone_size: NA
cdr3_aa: CASSLKREGQNEQFF
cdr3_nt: TGTGCCAGCAGCTTAAAGCGGGAGGGCCAGAATGAGCAGTTCTTC

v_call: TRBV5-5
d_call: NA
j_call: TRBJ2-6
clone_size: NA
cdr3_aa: CASSFDLSAVGSGANVLTF
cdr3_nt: TGTGCCAGCAGCTTTGACCTTTCGGCGGTTGGGTCTGGGGCCAACGTCCTGACTTTC

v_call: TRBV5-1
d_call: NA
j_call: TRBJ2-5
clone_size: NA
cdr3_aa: CASSQELETQYF
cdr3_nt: TGCGCCAGCAGCCAGGAATTGGAGACCCAGTACTTC